The 30 T cell receptor beta chains in this list originate from one sample, sequenced in a study of blood T cell repertoires in COVID-19. Using immunoSEQ multiplex PCR, the repertoire was profiled, and TCRdb retains in-frame clones only, with some absent. The top ten hold 0.8% to 0.95% of the sample, which has 200,000 or so clones, around 85% seen once. The sample taken for sequencing was peripheral blood. These receptors originate from a man in his 60s with COVID-19, enrolled during active disease.

The chain has TRBV24-1 and TRBJ1-4; TRBD1 matches 11 bases. Germline CDR1 is KGHDR and CDR2 is SFDVKD. V trimming: 3 bases; J trimming: 10 bases; junction bases outside the gene matches: 9. The length of the CDR3 is 16 residues. The chain's CDR3 is CATSDPPGTGGGKLFF. Written as DNA, the CDR3 is TGTGCCACCAGTGATCCTCCCGGGACAGGGGGAGGAAAACTGTTTTTT.

This rearrangement joins TRBV6-5 to TRBJ1-1; D unresolved. The CDR3 contains 15 residues. Germline V gene sequence: CDR1 MNHEY, CDR2 SVGAGI. Trimming removed 4 bases from V and 1 base from J, with 13 bases in between. The CDR3 DNA sequence: TGTGCCAGCAGTTCCCTCGATCGCGGGAACACTGAAGCTTTCTTT. It translates to CASSSLDRGNTEAFF.

V is TRBV5-6 and J is TRBJ2-1; 9 bases match TRBD2. The CDR3 consists of 15 residues. In germline, CDR1 is SGHDT, CDR2 YYEEEE. Trimming cost V 0 bases and J 9 bases; bases outside gene matches: 7. In DNA, the CDR3 is TGTGCCAGCAGCTTGGGACTAGCGGCCGTCGGTGAGCAGTTCTTC. Its translation: CASSLGLAAVGEQFF. The full variable domain, in which reference TRBV5-6 and TRBJ2-1 provide the parts outside the CDR3, is DAGVTQSPTHLIKTRGQQVTLRCSPKSGHDTVSWYQQALGQGPQFIFQYYEEEERQRGNFPDRFSGHQFPNYSSELNVNALLLGDSALYLCASSLGLAAVGEQFFGPGTRLTVL.

The chain has TRBV28 and TRBJ1-5; possibly TRBD1 for D (6 bases). In germline, CDR1 is MDHEN, CDR2 SYDVKM. The V end was cut by 3 bases, the J end by 7 bases, with 13 bases between. This CDR3 has 14 residues. CDR3 protein: CASSLNRASQPQHF. The CDR3 nucleotides read TGTGCCAGCAGTTTGAACAGGGCGAGCCAGCCCCAGCATTTT.

Regarding this clone: The sample carries other DNA sequences with the same CDR3. The J gene is TRBJ1-5, the V gene TRBV27; D uncertain. Germline assignment: CDR1 MNHEY and CDR2 SMNVEV (reference sequence). V was cut by 3 bases and J by 4 bases, with 7 bases left in between. The CDR3 runs to 13 residues. The CDR3 nucleotides are TGTGCCAGCAGTTTTGGAGTAAATCAGCCCCAGCATTTT. The encoded protein is CASSFGVNQPQHF.

Only a few counts were recorded for this clone. This sequence joins TRBV27 and TRBJ1-6; unclear D gene. Germline V gene data show CDR1 as MNHEY and CDR2 as SMNVEV (reference sequence). The CDR3 is made up of 14 amino acids. Trimming stripped 7 bases from V and 7 bases from J, with 14 bases between. CDR3 nucleotide sequence: TGTGCCAGCACCTTAGGGAGAGGAAATTCACCCCTCCACTTT. Translating it yields CASTLGRGNSPLHF.

This rearrangement joins TRBV19 to TRBJ1-1; 11 bases agree with TRBD1. Germline V gene lookup returns CDR1 LNHDA and CDR2 SQIVND (reference sequence). The CDR3 length is 16 residues. With 4 bases clipped from V and 5 bases from J, the junction kept 9 bases outside the gene matches. The CDR3 coding sequence is TGTGCCAGTAGTAGCCCTCCCGGGACAGGGGGAACTGAAGCTTTCTTT. Protein: CASSSPPGTGGTEAFF.

The CDR3 region is CASSLWVQGYTF. Written as DNA, the CDR3 is TGTGCCAGCAGTTTGTGGGTACAGGGCTACACCTTC. The chain joins TRBV12-3 or TRBV12-4 to TRBJ1-2; D remains unclear. The CDR3 runs 12 residues. Trimming removed 3 bases at V and 8 bases at J, with 10 bases between.

The CDR3 spells CATSEGQGYTIYF. Written as DNA, the CDR3 is TGTGCCACCAGTGAGGGACAGGGATACACCATATATTTT. The chain combines TRBV24-1 with TRBJ1-3, with 9 bases aligning to TRBD1. Germline CDR1 and CDR2: KGHDR and SFDVKD. Germline trimming cut 4 bases from V and 8 bases from J; bases unmatched to any gene: 2. The CDR3 totals 13 residues.

The CDR3 reads CASSTRRDSIETQYF. The CDR3, as DNA: TGTGCCAGTAGTACCCGAAGGGACTCAATAGAGACCCAGTACTTC. V usage is TRBV19 and J usage is TRBJ2-5, with D maybe TRBD2 (6 bases). CDR3 size: 15 residues. Deletions cut 4 bases from V and 4 bases from J, with 16 bases between. Germline V gene sequence: CDR1 LNHDA, CDR2 SQIVND (reference sequence). The variable domain in full, with the rest retrieved from reference TRBV19 and TRBJ2-5, is DGGITQSPKYLFRKEGQNVTLSCEQNLNHDAMYWYRQDPGQGLRLIYYSQIVNDFQKGDIAEGYSVSREKKESFPLTVTSAQKNPTAFYLCASSTRRDSIETQYFGPGTRLLVL.

V is TRBV3-1 (or the pseudogene TRBV3-2) and J is TRBJ1-5; tentative D call: TRBD1 (6 bases). From germline, CDR1 is LGHDT and CDR2 YNNKEL (reference sequence). Trimming removed 0 bases at V and 1 base at J, with 16 bases between. The CDR3 runs 18 residues. The CDR3: CASSQELPGGQSNQPQHF. The CDR3, as DNA: TGTGCCAGCAGCCAAGAGTTACCGGGGGGGCAAAGCAATCAGCCCCAGCATTTT.

This clone was seen only once. V is TRBV6-5 and J is TRBJ2-5; 8 nucleotides match TRBD1. The V segment lost 2 bases and the J segment 5 bases; nucleotides outside the gene matches: 7. Germline CDR1 reads MNHEY; CDR2 reads SVGAGI. This CDR3 contains 15 residues. The CDR3 DNA is TGTGCCAGCAGTTACAGGACAGGGAACGGGGAGACCCAGTACTTC. Translating it yields CASSYRTGNGETQYF.

The J gene is TRBJ1-2, the V gene TRBV5-6, with TRBD1 matching 7 bases. CDR3 length: 14 amino acids. Germline assignment: CDR1 SGHDT and CDR2 YYEEEE. The J segment lost 5 bases and the V segment lost 4 bases, leaving 8 bases of the junction unmatched. This chain's CDR3 is CASSRGTAEYGYTF. CDR3 nucleotides: TGTGCCAGCAGCCGAGGGACAGCGGAGTATGGCTACACCTTC.

This rearrangement joins TRBV5-6 to TRBJ1-5, with 10 bases lining up with TRBD1. Germline loops: CDR1 SGHDT, CDR2 YYEEEE. V gave up 4 bases and J gave up 6 bases; unmatched junction bases: 4. CDR3 size: 14 residues. The CDR3 loop is CASSKDRGLQPQHF. The CDR3 DNA is TGTGCCAGCAGCAAAGACAGGGGGCTTCAGCCCCAGCATTTT. The variable domain in full, with the rest retrieved from reference TRBV5-6 and TRBJ1-5, is DAGVTQSPTHLIKTRGQQVTLRCSPKSGHDTVSWYQQALGQGPQFIFQYYEEEERQRGNFPDRFSGHQFPNYSSELNVNALLLGDSALYLCASSKDRGLQPQHFGDGTRLSIL.

The chain uses TRBV7-9 and TRBJ1-4; D unclear. Germline V CDR1 and CDR2: SEHNR, FQNEAQ (reference sequence). V lost 4 bases, J lost 0 bases, and 9 bases lay in between. This CDR3 is built from 15 residues. The CDR3 sequence: CASSSEFATNEKLFF. The CDR3 region has the DNA TGTGCCAGCAGCTCGGAGTTCGCAACTAATGAAAAACTGTTTTTT.

The V and J genes are TRBV6-6 and TRBJ1-1, with D perhaps TRBD1 (5 bases). This CDR3 is 15 amino acids long. Trimming shortened V by 5 bases and J by 1 base, and 14 bases separated the two germline ends. In germline, CDR1 is MNHNY, CDR2 SVGAGI (reference sequence). The CDR3 loop is CASSPVQGSNTEAFF. The DNA for the CDR3 is TGTGCCAGCAGTCCCGTGCAGGGTTCGAACACTGAAGCTTTCTTT.

This clone was seen only once. The CDR3 nucleotides are TGTGCCAGCAGCTTATGGCTAGCGGGAGGGCCTGGTGAGCAGTTCTTC. This sequence encodes CASSLWLAGGPGEQFF. The chain employs TRBV7-3 and TRBJ2-1, with 12 bases lining up with TRBD2. From germline, CDR1 is SGHTA and CDR2 FQGTGA. The junction had 8 bases not matched to a gene; V was cut back by 2 bases and J by 9 bases. This CDR3 contains 16 residues.

V usage is TRBV5-1 and J usage is TRBJ2-7, with 10 bases aligning to TRBD2. Looked up from germline, CDR1 is SGHRS and CDR2 is YFSETQ. The CDR3 runs to 18 residues. V lost 4 bases and J lost 6; bases outside the gene matches: 19. CDR3 in amino acids: CASSLDPSGRVRGREQYF. The CDR3 region has the DNA TGCGCCAGCAGCCTTGATCCTAGCGGGAGAGTTCGAGGTCGCGAGCAGTACTTC.

The CDR3 loop is CASSSRQTRNTEAFF. The CDR3 coding sequence is TGTGCCAGTAGTTCCAGACAGACTCGGAACACTGAAGCTTTCTTT. The V and J genes are TRBV19 and TRBJ1-1, with a possible D match to TRBD1 (5 bases). The germline CDR1 and CDR2 sequences are LNHDA and SQIVND (reference sequence). The V end was cut by 5 bases, the J end by 1 base, with 14 bases between. This CDR3 has 15 residues.

The rearrangement joins TRBV25-1 to TRBJ1-4; TRBD1 matches at 8 bases. The trim removed 5 bases at V and 7 bases at J, leaving 12 bases unmatched. The CDR3 runs 16 residues. CDR1 MGHDK and CDR2 SYGVNS come from the germline V gene. The chain's CDR3 is CASSKAKGTGGEKLFF. CDR3 nucleotide sequence: TGTGCCAGCAGTAAGGCAAAAGGGACAGGCGGTGAAAAACTGTTTTTT.

The genes are TRBV7-9 and TRBJ2-7, with TRBD1 identical over 10 bases. Germline V gene sequence: CDR1 SEHNR, CDR2 FQNEAQ (reference sequence). This CDR3 region has 14 residues. V shed 5 bases, J shed 2 bases, and the junction held 3 bases outside the gene matches. The CDR3 bases are TGTGCCAGCAGCCCCGGACAGGGGGCCTACGAGCAGTACTTC. This gives the protein CASSPGQGAYEQYF.

The genes are TRBV19 and TRBJ2-5, with D perhaps TRBD2 (7 bases). The CDR3 is 14 residues long. CDR1 and CDR2 from the germline V gene are LNHDA and SQIVND (reference sequence). V gave up 3 bases and J gave up 5 bases, with 13 bases separating them. CDR3 residues: CASSIGGRRETQYF. CDR3 in DNA: TGTGCCAGTAGTATCGGGGGGCGGCGGGAGACCCAGTACTTC.

This chain uses TRBV2 with TRBJ1-5, with 8 bases matching TRBD1. Germline assignment: CDR1 SNHLY and CDR2 FYNNEI. After removal of 6 bases from V and 7 bases from J, the junction contained 11 bases not matched to a gene. There are 15 residues in the CDR3. The CDR3 bases are TGTGCCAGCAGCCTGACGACAGGGGACCAACAGCCCCAGCATTTT. Residues: CASSLTTGDQQPQHF.

The chain employs TRBV2 and TRBJ2-5, with TRBD1 as a possible D gene (6 bases). Trimming took 6 bases from V and 4 from J, leaving 12 bases between them. CDR3 size: 13 residues. Germline CDR1 reads SNHLY; CDR2 reads FYNNEI. This CDR3 reads CASSRDKLETQYF. Written as DNA, the CDR3 is TGTGCCAGCAGCCGGGACAAGCTAGAGACCCAGTACTTC.

CDR3 in DNA: TGTGCCTTCCTCCGGGACAGGGGCTACACCGGGGAGCTGTTTTTT. Translating it yields CAFLRDRGYTGELFF. The V call is TRBV30, the J call TRBJ2-2; 10 bases line up with TRBD1. Per the germline V gene, CDR1 is GTSNPN and CDR2 is SVGIG (reference sequence). Trimming cost V 7 bases and J 3 bases; bases outside gene matches: 8. There are 15 residues in the CDR3.

This rearrangement joins TRBV6-2 or TRBV6-3 to TRBJ1-1; weak D call: TRBD1 (6 bases). The CDR3 covers 15 residues. V was trimmed by 0 bases and J by 3 bases, leaving 11 bases between them. Germline V gene data show CDR1 as MNHEY and CDR2 as SVGEGT. CDR3 residues: CASSYSQGMYTEAFF. CDR3 coding DNA: TGTGCCAGCAGTTACTCACAGGGTATGTACACTGAAGCTTTCTTT.

In this sample, this clone turned up once. V is TRBV27 and J is TRBJ2-7; D is possibly TRBD2 (6 bases). Germline CDR1 is MNHEY and CDR2 is SMNVEV (reference sequence). CDR3 size: 14 residues. Trimming removed 8 bases from V and 2 bases from J, with 16 bases in between. The CDR3 region is CASRGVGLTYEQYF. The CDR3 nucleotides read TGTGCCAGCCGCGGGGTCGGGTTGACCTACGAGCAGTACTTC.

CDR3 sequence (DNA): TGTGCCAGCAGTTCACCGGGACAGGGGACCGGGGAGCTGTTTTTT. Protein sequence: CASSSPGQGTGELFF. V usage is TRBV27 and J usage is TRBJ2-2; 10 positions match TRBD1. V was clipped by 4 bases and J by 5 bases; unmatched bases: 4. Germline V gives CDR1 MNHEY, CDR2 SMNVEV (reference sequence). The CDR3 totals 15 residues.

The rearrangement uses TRBV6-5 and TRBJ2-7; D is possibly TRBD1 (7 bases). The CDR3 sequence is 14 residues long. Trimming stripped 5 bases from V and 1 base from J, with 12 bases between. The V gene's germline CDR1 is MNHEY and CDR2 SVGAGI. This CDR3 reads CASSNQGGSYEQYF. CDR3 sequence (DNA): TGTGCCAGCAGTAATCAGGGGGGTTCCTACGAGCAGTACTTC.

J is TRBJ2-5 and V is TRBV13; the match to TRBD1 covers 12 bases. The CDR3 spans 15 residues. Germline lookup yields CDR1 PRHDT and CDR2 FYEKMQ (reference sequence). Losses at the gene ends were 3 bases for V and 4 bases for J; bases not matched to a gene: 3. The DNA of the CDR3 is TGTGCCAGCAGCTTGGGACAGGGGGCGGGAGAGACCCAGTACTTC. Translating it yields CASSLGQGAGETQYF.